This T cell receptor beta chain was observed in a study of T cells in localized non-small cell lung cancer. General study results and limits: The study sequenced only one region of the tumor. As a result, intratumor heterogeneity could not be excluded and remains possible. Appearances in adjacent lung were noted for a median roughly 50 of the top 100 tumor clones.

This CDR3 spans 14 amino acids. Between the trimmed V and J ends, which lost 3 bases and 8 bases, there was a span of 13 bases. Per germline, CDR1 SGHDN and CDR2 FVKESK. Points on this clone: Its antigen remains unknown.

Clones were sequenced by immunoSEQ multiplex PCR, and TCRdb holds only the in-frame ones, with some missing. The sample lists roughly 48,000 clones; about 72% were seen once. Sample: peripheral blood, taken before any cancer treatment. The V gene is TRBV14, the J gene TRBJ1-4, with no clear D. This sequence was found in a man aged 40 to 75 with stage I squamous cell lung carcinoma. The CDR3 protein is CASSHSTSREKLFF. In DNA, the CDR3 is TGTGCCAGCAGCCATTCCACCAGTCGAGAAAAACTGTTTTTT.